One and the same sample provided the 23 T cell receptor beta chains below, sequenced in a study of T cell responses to AZD1222 COVID-19 vaccine. TCRdb keeps only in-frame clones here, not all; method: immunoSEQ multiplex PCR. The table lists roughly 110,000 clones, just over 90% of them singletons. The starting material was peripheral blood, obtained 28 days after the second AZD1222 dose. All receptors come from an adult who received the AZD1222 COVID-19 vaccine.

This chain joins TRBV3-1 (or the pseudogene TRBV3-2) and TRBJ1-1, with D maybe TRBD1 (5 bases). CDR1 is LGHDT, CDR2 YNNKEL, per germline (reference sequence). This CDR3 is built from 15 residues. Trimming removed 1 base at V and 8 bases at J, with 17 bases between. The CDR3 coding sequence is TGTGCCAGCAGCCAAGGTTCGGGACCCACTCTAGAAGCTTTCTTT. This codes for CASSQGSGPTLEAFF.

The chain uses TRBV6-1 and TRBJ1-2; perhaps TRBD1 as D (5 bases). The CDR3 contains 11 residues. The V end lost 3 bases, the J end lost 7 bases, and 6 bases lay between the germline ends. Germline V gene lookup returns CDR1 MNHNS and CDR2 SASEGT. As DNA, the CDR3 is TGTGCCAGCAGTGACAGGGTTGGCTACACCTTC. Amino acids: CASSDRVGYTF.

The V call is TRBV3-1 (or the pseudogene TRBV3-2), the J call TRBJ1-2, with D unresolved. CDR3 size: 15 residues. Germline assignment: CDR1 LGHDT and CDR2 YNNKEL (reference sequence). The V end was cut by 0 bases, the J end by 0 bases, with 8 bases between. The CDR3 DNA sequence: TGTGCCAGCAGCCAAGATGGAAATTCTAACTATGGCTACACCTTC. It is translated as CASSQDGNSNYGYTF.

The CDR3 region has the DNA TGTGCCAGCAGCCTTCCCGGGACTAGCGGGGTCGGCACAGATACGCAGTATTTT. Amino acid sequence: CASSLPGTSGVGTDTQYF. This chain connects TRBV5-4 to TRBJ2-3; the match to TRBD2 covers 13 bases. J lost 1 base, V lost 4 bases, and 9 bases had no gene match. This CDR3 has 18 residues. Germline V CDR1 and CDR2: SGHNT, YYREEE (reference sequence).

This clone was detected once. The rearrangement joins TRBV14 to TRBJ2-7, with 8 bases aligning to TRBD1. V lost 4 bases, J lost 3 bases, and 5 bases stayed unmatched. This CDR3 comprises 14 residues. CDR1 SGHDN and CDR2 FVKESK come from the germline V gene. The CDR3 protein is CASSPRDRYYEQYF. The CDR3 DNA reads as TGTGCCAGCAGCCCCCGGGACAGGTACTACGAGCAGTACTTC.

The chain employs TRBV9 and TRBJ2-1; possible D gene TRBD2, 5 bases. This CDR3 comprises 14 residues. The germline V gene encodes CDR1 SGDLS and CDR2 YYNGEE. V dropped 0 bases and J dropped 5 bases, with 9 bases sitting between them. CDR3 protein: CASSVGSSDNEQFF. CDR3 sequence (DNA): TGTGCCAGCAGCGTAGGGAGTAGCGACAATGAGCAGTTCTTC.

The chain joins TRBV20-1 to TRBJ1-6; D possibly corresponds to TRBD1 (6 bases). V was trimmed by 3 bases and J by 9 bases, leaving 18 bases between them. The germline CDR1 and CDR2 sequences are DFQATT and SNEGSKA (reference sequence). CDR3 length: 15 amino acids. The CDR3 DNA reads as TGCAGTGCTAGTAGGGGGTCGGGGGTTGGTTCACCCCTCCACTTT. This codes for CSASRGSGVGSPLHF.

V and J are TRBV5-6 and TRBJ2-7, with 8 bases matching TRBD1. V trimming: 5 bases; J trimming: 2 bases; junction bases outside the gene matches: 6. Germline CDR1 is SGHDT and CDR2 is YYEEEE. This CDR3 comprises 14 residues. The DNA of the CDR3 is TGTGCCAGCAGGGGACAGGCCTACCCCTACGAGCAGTACTTC. Its protein product is CASRGQAYPYEQYF.

The chain recombines TRBV7-2 with TRBJ1-5, with unresolved D. Germline V gene lookup returns CDR1 SGHTA and CDR2 FQGNSA. The CDR3 has 15 residues. V gave up 5 bases and J gave up 0 bases, with 11 bases separating them. The CDR3 region has the DNA TGTGCCAGCAGCCAAAGATCCTCTAGCAATCAGCCCCAGCATTTT. It translates to CASSQRSSSNQPQHF.

The chain carries TRBV5-6 and TRBJ2-7; the match to TRBD1 covers 7 bases. The CDR3 spans 14 residues. Germline lookup yields CDR1 SGHDT and CDR2 YYEEEE. V shed 4 bases and J 0 bases; nucleotides not matched to a gene: 4. CDR3 bases: TGTGCCAGCAGCCTTCGGACAGGCTCCTACGAGCAGTACTTC. This codes for CASSLRTGSYEQYF.

The chain links TRBV11-2 to TRBJ2-4; a weak D match, TRBD2 (6 bases). The V end was cut by 1 base, the J end by 2 bases, with 12 bases between. This CDR3 has 16 residues. Germline values: CDR1 SGHAT, CDR2 FQNNGV. The CDR3 spells CASSLAASVSKNIQYF. In nucleotides, the CDR3 is TGTGCCAGCAGCTTAGCGGCTAGCGTCTCCAAAAACATTCAGTACTTC.

The genes are TRBV3-1 (or the pseudogene TRBV3-2) and TRBJ1-5; 10 bases line up with TRBD1. After removal of 1 base from V and 6 bases from J, the junction contained 3 bases not matched to a gene. Looked up from germline, CDR1 is LGHDT and CDR2 is YNNKEL (reference sequence). The length of the CDR3 is 15 residues. The CDR3 DNA reads TGTGCCAGCAGCCAAGGCGGGACAGGGGTTCAGCCCCAGCATTTT. Translation: CASSQGGTGVQPQHF.

This chain uses TRBV21-1 with TRBJ1-5; the table names TRBD1, a call not compared with the DNA. TRBV21-1 is given as a pseudogene. The CDR3 length is 16 residues. The CDR3 DNA reads as TGTGCCAGCAGCAAAGAAGGGACACTTAGCAATCAGCCCCAGCATTTT. Protein: CASSKEGTLSNQPQHF.

The V and J genes are TRBV6-6 and TRBJ2-2, with D tentatively TRBD2 (6 bases). This CDR3 contains 17 residues. Germline loops: CDR1 MNHNY, CDR2 SVGAGI (reference sequence). Trimming stripped 5 bases from V and 5 bases from J, with 21 bases between. CDR3 loop: CASSPSRDSPTTGELFF. In nucleotides, the CDR3 is TGTGCCAGCAGTCCCTCCCGGGACTCACCAACAACCGGGGAGCTGTTTTTT.

Points on this clone: A much larger clone differs from this one at a single base, so this may be a read error. J is TRBJ1-2 and V is TRBV19; D is ambiguous. CDR3 length: 13 amino acids. V gave up 3 bases and J gave up 8 bases, with 13 bases separating them. Germline loops: CDR1 LNHDA, CDR2 SQIVND (reference sequence). The DNA of the CDR3 is TGTGCCAGTAGTATCGGACGCGGTCTCGGCTACACCTTC. It encodes CASSIGRGLGYTF.

The V call is TRBV24-1, the J call TRBJ2-7; TRBD2 is a possible D gene (6 bases). The CDR3 is 15 residues long. V lost 1 base, J lost 4 bases, and 13 bases lay in between. Looked up from germline, CDR1 is KGHDR and CDR2 is SFDVKD. The CDR3 reads CATSDLIGGTYEQYF. CDR3 DNA sequence: TGTGCCACCAGTGATTTAATCGGGGGAACGTACGAGCAGTACTTC.

The chain couples TRBV19 to TRBJ1-4, with TRBD1 matching 7 bases. Trimming removed 3 bases from V and 8 bases from J; junction bases left unmatched: 9. CDR3 length: 15 amino acids. Germline V gives CDR1 LNHDA, CDR2 SQIVND (reference sequence). The CDR3 coding sequence is TGTGCCAGTAGTATCTGGACAGGAGTCGGAGAAAAACTGTTTTTT. Translation: CASSIWTGVGEKLFF. The full variable domain, its missing parts supplied by reference TRBV19 and TRBJ1-4, is DGGITQSPKYLFRKEGQNVTLSCEQNLNHDAMYWYRQDPGQGLRLIYYSQIVNDFQKGDIAEGYSVSREKKESFPLTVTSAQKNPTAFYLCASSIWTGVGEKLFFGSGTQLSVL.

The rearrangement joins TRBV28 to TRBJ1-1; unclear D gene. In germline, CDR1 is MDHEN, CDR2 SYDVKM. The CDR3 is made up of 13 amino acids. V gave up 5 bases and J gave up 0 bases, with 7 bases separating them. CDR3: CASSLTVNTEAFF. As DNA, the CDR3 is TGTGCCAGCAGTCTCACGGTGAACACTGAAGCTTTCTTT. Combining the CDR3 with reference TRBV28 and TRBJ1-1 gives the whole variable domain DVKVTQSSRYLVKRTGEKVFLECVQDMDHENMFWYRQDPGLGLRLIYFSYDVKMKEKGDIPEGYSVSREKKERFSLILESASTNQTSMYLCASSLTVNTEAFFGQGTRLTVV.

The V and J genes are TRBV28 and TRBJ1-6; 7 positions match TRBD1. With 6 bases clipped from V and 8 bases from J, the junction kept 4 bases outside the gene matches. CDR1 and CDR2 from the germline V gene are MDHEN and SYDVKM. The CDR3 loop spans 13 amino acids. CDR3 nucleotide sequence: TGTGCCAGCAGGGGGCAGGGGGATTCACCCCTCCACTTT. This sequence encodes CASRGQGDSPLHF.

The chain is built from TRBV4-3 and TRBJ1-5; D possibly corresponds to TRBD1 (5 bases). Germline V gene sequence: CDR1 LGHNA, CDR2 YSLEER. The CDR3 sequence is 14 residues long. The V end lost 0 bases, the J end lost 5 bases, and 8 bases lay between the germline ends. CDR3: CASSQDWGDQPQHF. CDR3 sequence (DNA): TGCGCCAGCAGCCAAGACTGGGGGGATCAGCCCCAGCATTTT.

This clone was seen once. The chain links TRBV4-3 to TRBJ1-5; 9 bases fit TRBD1. Trimming took 3 bases from V and 6 from J; bases not matched to a gene: 3. From germline, CDR1 is LGHNA and CDR2 YSLEER. This CDR3 is 14 amino acids long. The CDR3: CASSHRTGVQPQHF. The DNA of the CDR3 is TGCGCCAGCAGCCATAGGACAGGGGTTCAGCCCCAGCATTTT.

This clone appeared a few times. The rearrangement links TRBV2 to TRBJ1-5; 9 nucleotides align to TRBD1. V shed 6 bases, J shed 1 base, and the junction held 4 bases outside the gene matches. This CDR3 has 15 residues. The germline CDR1 and CDR2 sequences are SNHLY and FYNNEI. In DNA, the CDR3 is TGTGCCAGCAGCCCGGACAGGGGAAGCAATCAGCCCCAGCATTTT. Amino acid sequence: CASSPDRGSNQPQHF.

The chain uses TRBV6-2 or TRBV6-3 and TRBJ2-1; D not certain. V dropped 0 bases and J dropped 3 bases, with 15 bases sitting between them. Germline V lookup: CDR1 MNHEY, CDR2 SVGEGT. This CDR3 is built from 17 residues. The CDR3 sequence: CASSYSGSVGGYNEQFF. The CDR3 region has the DNA TGTGCCAGCAGTTACTCAGGCTCTGTGGGCGGCTACAATGAGCAGTTCTTC.